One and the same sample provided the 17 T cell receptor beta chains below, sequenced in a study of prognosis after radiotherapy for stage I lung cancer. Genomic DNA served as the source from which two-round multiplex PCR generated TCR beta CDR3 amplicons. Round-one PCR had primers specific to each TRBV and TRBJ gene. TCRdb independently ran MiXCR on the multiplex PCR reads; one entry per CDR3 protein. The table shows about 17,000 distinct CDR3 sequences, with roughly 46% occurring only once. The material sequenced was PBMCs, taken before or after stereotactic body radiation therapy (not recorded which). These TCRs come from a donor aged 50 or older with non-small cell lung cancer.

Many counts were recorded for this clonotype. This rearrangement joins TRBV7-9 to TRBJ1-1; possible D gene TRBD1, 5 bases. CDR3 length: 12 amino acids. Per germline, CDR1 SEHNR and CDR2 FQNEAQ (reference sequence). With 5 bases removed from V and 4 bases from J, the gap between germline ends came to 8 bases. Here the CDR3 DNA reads TGTGCCAGCAGCGAGCAGGGCACTGAAGCTTTCTTT. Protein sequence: CASSEQGTEAFF.

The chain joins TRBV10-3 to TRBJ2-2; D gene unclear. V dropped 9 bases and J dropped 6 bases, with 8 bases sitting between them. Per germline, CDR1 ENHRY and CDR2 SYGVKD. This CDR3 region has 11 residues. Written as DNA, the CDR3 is TGTGCCATTAGGACCTCCGGGGAGCTGTTTTTT. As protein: CAIRTSGELFF.

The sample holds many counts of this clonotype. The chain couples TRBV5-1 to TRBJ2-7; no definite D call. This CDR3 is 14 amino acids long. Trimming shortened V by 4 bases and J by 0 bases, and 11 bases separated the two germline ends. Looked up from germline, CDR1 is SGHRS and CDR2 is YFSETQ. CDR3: CASSAAPGSYEQYF. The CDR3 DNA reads TGCGCCAGCAGCGCGGCCCCCGGCTCCTACGAGCAGTACTTC.

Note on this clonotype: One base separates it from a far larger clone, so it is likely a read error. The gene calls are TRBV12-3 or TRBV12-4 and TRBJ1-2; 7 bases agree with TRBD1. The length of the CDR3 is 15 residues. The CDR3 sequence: CDSSYKTGTSYGYTF. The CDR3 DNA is TGTGACAGCAGTTACAAGACAGGGACCAGCTATGGCTACACCTTC.

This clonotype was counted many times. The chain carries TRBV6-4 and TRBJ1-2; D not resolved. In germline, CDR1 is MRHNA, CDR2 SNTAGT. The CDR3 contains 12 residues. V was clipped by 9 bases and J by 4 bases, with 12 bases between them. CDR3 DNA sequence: TGTGCCAGGACGGCAGCCTTCTATGGCTACACCTTC. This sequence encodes CARTAAFYGYTF.

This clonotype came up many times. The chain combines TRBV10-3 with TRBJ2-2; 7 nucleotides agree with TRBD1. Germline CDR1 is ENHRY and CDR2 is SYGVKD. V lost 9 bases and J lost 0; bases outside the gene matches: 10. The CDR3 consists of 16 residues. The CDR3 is CAIGKRQGSNTGELFF. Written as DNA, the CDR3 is TGTGCCATAGGAAAGAGACAGGGTTCGAACACCGGGGAGCTGTTTTTT.

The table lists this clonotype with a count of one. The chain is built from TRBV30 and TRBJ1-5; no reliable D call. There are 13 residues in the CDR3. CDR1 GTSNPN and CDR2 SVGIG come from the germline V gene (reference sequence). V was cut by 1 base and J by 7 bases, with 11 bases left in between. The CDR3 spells CAWSEGPRQPQHF. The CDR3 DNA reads TGTGCCTGGAGTGAAGGCCCCCGGCAGCCCCAGCATTTT.

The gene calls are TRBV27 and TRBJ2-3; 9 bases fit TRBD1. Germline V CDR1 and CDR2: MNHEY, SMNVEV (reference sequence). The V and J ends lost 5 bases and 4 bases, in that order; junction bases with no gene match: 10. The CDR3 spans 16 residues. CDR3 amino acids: CASSPGTGFGSDTQYF. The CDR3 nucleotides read TGTGCCAGCAGTCCCGGGACAGGGTTTGGGTCAGATACGCAGTATTTT.

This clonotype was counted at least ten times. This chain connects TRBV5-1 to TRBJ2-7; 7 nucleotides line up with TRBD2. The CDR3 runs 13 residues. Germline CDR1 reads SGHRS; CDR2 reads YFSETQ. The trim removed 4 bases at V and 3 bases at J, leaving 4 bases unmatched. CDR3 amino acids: CASSPSGNYEQYF. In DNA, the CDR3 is TGCGCCAGCAGCCCTAGCGGAAACTACGAGCAGTACTTC.

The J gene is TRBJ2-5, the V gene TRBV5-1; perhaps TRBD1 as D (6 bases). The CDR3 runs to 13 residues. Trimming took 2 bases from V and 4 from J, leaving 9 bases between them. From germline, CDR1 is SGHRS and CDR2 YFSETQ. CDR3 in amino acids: CASSFGQTETQYF. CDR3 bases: TGCGCCAGCAGCTTCGGACAGACAGAGACCCAGTACTTC.

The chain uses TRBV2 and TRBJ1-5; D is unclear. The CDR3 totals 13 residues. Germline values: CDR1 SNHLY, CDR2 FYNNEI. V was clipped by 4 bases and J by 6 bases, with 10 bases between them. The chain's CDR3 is CASSGLASQPQHF. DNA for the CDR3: TGTGCCAGCAGTGGCCTGGCGAGTCAGCCCCAGCATTTT. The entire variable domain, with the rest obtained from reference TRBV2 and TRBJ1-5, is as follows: EPEVTQTPSHQVTQMGQEVILRCVPISNHLYFYWYRQILGQKVEFLVSFYNNEISEKSEIFDDQFSVERPDGSNFTLKIRSTKLEDSAMYFCASSGLASQPQHFGDGTRLSIL.

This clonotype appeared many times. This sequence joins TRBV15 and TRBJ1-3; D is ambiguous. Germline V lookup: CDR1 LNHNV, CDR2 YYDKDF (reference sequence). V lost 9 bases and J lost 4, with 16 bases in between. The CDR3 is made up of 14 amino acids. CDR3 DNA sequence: TGTGCCACTCAATCCGGGGTTGAGGGAAACACCATATATTTT. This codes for CATQSGVEGNTIYF.

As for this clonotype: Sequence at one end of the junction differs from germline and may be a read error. The CDR3 sequence is CANSRDQAGPGYTF. Written as DNA, the CDR3 is TGTGCCAACAGCAGAGATCAAGCAGGGCCTGGCTACACCTTC. The V and J genes are TRBV15 and TRBJ1-2, with D maybe TRBD1 (5 bases). Looked up from germline, CDR1 is LNHNV and CDR2 is YYDKDF (reference sequence). The CDR3 loop spans 14 amino acids.

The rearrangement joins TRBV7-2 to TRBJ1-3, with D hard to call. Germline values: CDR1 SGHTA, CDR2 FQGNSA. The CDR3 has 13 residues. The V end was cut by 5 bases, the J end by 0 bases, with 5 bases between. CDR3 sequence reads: CASSRSSGNTIYF. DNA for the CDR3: TGTGCCAGCAGCCGCTCCTCTGGAAACACCATATATTTT. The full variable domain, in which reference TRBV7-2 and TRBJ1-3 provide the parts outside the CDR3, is GAGVSQSPSNKVTEKGKDVELRCDPISGHTALYWYRQSLGQGLEFLIYFQGNSAPDKSGLPSDRFSAERTGGSVSTLTIQRTQQEDSAVYLCASSRSSGNTIYFGEGSWLTVV.

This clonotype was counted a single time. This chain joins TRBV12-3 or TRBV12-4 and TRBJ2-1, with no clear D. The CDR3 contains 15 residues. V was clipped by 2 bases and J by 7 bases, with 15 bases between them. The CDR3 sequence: CASSLRVTFLNEQFF. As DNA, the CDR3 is TGTGCCAGCAGTTTACGTGTGACATTTTTGAATGAGCAGTTCTTC.

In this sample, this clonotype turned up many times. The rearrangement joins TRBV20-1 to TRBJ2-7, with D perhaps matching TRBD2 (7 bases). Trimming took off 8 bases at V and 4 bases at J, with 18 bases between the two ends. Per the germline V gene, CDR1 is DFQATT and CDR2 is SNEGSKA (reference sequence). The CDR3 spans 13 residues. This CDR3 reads CSCGGRYIYEQYF. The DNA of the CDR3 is TGCAGTTGCGGGGGCAGATACATTTACGAGCAGTACTTC.

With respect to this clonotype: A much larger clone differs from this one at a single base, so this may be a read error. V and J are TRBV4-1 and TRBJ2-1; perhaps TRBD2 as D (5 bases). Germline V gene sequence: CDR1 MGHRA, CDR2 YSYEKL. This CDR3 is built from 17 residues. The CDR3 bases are TGCGCCAGCAGCCAAGTGTCCGGCGGGCGCTGCTACAATGAGCAGTCCTTC. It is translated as CASSQVSGGRCYNEQSF.